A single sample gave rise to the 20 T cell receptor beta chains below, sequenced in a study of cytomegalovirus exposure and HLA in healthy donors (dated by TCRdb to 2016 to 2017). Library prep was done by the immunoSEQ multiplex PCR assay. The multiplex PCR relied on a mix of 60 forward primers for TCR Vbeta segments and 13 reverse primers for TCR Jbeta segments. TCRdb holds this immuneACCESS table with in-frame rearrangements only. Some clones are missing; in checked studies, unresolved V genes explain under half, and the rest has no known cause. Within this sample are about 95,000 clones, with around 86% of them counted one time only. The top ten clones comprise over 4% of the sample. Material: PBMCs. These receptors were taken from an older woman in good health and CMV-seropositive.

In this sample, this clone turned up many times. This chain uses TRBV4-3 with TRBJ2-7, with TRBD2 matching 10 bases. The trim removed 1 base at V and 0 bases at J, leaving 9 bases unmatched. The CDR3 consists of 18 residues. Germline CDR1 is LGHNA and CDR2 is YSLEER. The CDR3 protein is CASSQAMASGGDSYEQYF. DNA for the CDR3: TGCGCCAGCAGCCAAGCAATGGCTAGCGGGGGAGACTCCTACGAGCAGTACTTC.

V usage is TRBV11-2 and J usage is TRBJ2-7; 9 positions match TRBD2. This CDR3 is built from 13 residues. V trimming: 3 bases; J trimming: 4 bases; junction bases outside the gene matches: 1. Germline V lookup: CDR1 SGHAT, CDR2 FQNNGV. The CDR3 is CASSLGLAYEQYF. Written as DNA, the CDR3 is TGTGCCAGCAGCTTGGGACTAGCTTACGAGCAGTACTTC. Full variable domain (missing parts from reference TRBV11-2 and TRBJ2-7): EAGVAQSPRYKIIEKRQSVAFWCNPISGHATLYWYQQILGQGPKLLIQFQNNGVVDDSQLPKDRFSAERLKGVDSTLKIQPAKLEDSAVYLCASSLGLAYEQYFGPGTRLTVT.

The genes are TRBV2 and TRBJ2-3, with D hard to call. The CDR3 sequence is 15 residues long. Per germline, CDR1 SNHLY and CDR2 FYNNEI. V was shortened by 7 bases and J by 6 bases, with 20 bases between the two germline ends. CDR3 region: CASTQMGPGSDTQYF. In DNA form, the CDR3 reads TGTGCCAGCACCCAAATGGGCCCCGGTTCCGATACGCAGTATTTT.

DNA for the CDR3: TGTGCCAGCAGTCTCGGGACTTGGGAGACCCAGTACTTC. Translation: CASSLGTWETQYF. The chain links TRBV27 to TRBJ2-5; weak D call: TRBD2 (6 bases). Trimming removed 5 bases from V and 5 bases from J, with 12 bases in between. The germline CDR1 and CDR2 sequences are MNHEY and SMNVEV (reference sequence). The CDR3 is 13 residues long.

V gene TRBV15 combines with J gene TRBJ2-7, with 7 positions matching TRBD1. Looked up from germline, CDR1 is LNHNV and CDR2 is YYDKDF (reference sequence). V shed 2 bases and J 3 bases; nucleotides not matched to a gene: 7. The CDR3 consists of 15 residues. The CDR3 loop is CATSRSRQGVYEQYF. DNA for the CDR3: TGTGCCACCAGCAGATCCCGACAGGGTGTCTACGAGCAGTACTTC.

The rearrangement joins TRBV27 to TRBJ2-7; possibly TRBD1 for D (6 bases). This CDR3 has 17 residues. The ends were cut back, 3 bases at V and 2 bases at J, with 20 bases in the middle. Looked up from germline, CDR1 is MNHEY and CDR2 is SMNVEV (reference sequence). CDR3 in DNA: TGTGCCAGCAGTTTTCCTCCGGACAGAAAACTAACCTACGAGCAGTACTTC. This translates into CASSFPPDRKLTYEQYF.

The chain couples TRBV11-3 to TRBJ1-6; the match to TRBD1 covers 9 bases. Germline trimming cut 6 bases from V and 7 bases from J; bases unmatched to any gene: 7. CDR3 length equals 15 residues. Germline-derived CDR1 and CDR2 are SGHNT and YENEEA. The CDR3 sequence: CASSEGTGRNSPLHF. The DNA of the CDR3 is TGTGCCAGCAGTGAGGGGACAGGGAGAAATTCACCCCTCCACTTT.

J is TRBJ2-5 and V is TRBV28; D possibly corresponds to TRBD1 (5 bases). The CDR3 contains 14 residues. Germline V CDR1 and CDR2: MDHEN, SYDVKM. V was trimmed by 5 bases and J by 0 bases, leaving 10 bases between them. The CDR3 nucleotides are TGTGCCAGCAGTCGGACAATGTACCAAGAGACCCAGTACTTC. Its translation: CASSRTMYQETQYF.

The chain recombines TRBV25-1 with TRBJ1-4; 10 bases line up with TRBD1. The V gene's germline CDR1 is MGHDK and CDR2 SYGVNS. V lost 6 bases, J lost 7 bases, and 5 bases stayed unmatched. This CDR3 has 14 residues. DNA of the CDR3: TGTGCCAGCAGAGGGACAGGGGCGGGTGAAAAACTGTTTTTT. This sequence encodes CASRGTGAGEKLFF.

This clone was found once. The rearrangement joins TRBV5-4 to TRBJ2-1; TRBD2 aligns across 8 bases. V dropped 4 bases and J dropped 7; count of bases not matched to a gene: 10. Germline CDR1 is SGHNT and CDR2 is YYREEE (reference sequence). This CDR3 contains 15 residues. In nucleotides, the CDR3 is TGTGCCAGCAGCCGACTAGCGTCGGGGTATAATGAGCAGTTCTTC. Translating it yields CASSRLASGYNEQFF.

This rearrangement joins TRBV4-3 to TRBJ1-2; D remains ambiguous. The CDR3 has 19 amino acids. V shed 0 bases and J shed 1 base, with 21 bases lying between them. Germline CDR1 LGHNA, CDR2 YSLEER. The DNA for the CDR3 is TGCGCCAGCAGCCAAGATTGGTCGTTCTTCAGTGTCAGTAACTATGGCTACACCTTC. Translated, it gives CASSQDWSFFSVSNYGYTF.

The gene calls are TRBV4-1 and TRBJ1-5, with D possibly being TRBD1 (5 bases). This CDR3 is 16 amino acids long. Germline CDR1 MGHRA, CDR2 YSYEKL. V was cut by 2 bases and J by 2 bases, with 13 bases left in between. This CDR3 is CASSQIFRVGNQPQHF. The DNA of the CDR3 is TGCGCCAGCAGCCAAATCTTCAGGGTTGGCAATCAGCCCCAGCATTTT.

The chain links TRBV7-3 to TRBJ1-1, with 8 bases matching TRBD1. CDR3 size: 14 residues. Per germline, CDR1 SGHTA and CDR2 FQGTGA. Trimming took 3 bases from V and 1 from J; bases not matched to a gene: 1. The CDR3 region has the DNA TGTGCCAGCAGCTTCGGACAGGGGAACACTGAAGCTTTCTTT. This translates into CASSFGQGNTEAFF. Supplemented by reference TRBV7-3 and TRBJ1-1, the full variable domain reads GAGVSQTPSNKVTEKGKYVELRCDPISGHTALYWYRQSLGQGPEFLIYFQGTGAADDSGLPNDRFFAVRPEGSVSTLKIQRTERGDSAVYLCASSFGQGNTEAFFGQGTRLTVV.

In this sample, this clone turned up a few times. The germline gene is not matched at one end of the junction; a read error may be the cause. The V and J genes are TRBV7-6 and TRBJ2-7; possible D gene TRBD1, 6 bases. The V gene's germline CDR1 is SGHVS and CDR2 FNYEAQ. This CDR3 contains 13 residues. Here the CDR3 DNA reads TGTGCTAGCAGCCGACAGGTTCTCTACGAGCAGTACTTC. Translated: CASSRQVLYEQYF.

DNA of the CDR3: TGTGCCAGCAGCTTCGGTCCGGGAGAGACCCAGTACTTC. This translates into CASSFGPGETQYF. V is TRBV7-3 and J is TRBJ2-5; D not resolved. Germline V gene data show CDR1 as SGHTA and CDR2 as FQGTGA. V lost 3 bases to trimming and J lost 4 bases, with 9 bases between them. CDR3 length: 13 residues.

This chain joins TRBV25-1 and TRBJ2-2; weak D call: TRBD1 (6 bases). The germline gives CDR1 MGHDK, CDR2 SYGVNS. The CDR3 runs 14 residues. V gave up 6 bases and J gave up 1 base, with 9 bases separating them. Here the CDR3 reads CASRPQGNTGELFF. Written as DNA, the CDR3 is TGTGCCAGCAGGCCACAGGGGAACACCGGGGAGCTGTTTTTT.

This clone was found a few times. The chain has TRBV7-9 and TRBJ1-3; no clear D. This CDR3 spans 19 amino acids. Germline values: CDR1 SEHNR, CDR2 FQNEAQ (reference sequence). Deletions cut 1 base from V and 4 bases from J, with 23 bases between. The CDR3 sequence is CASSLGRLEDLLAGNTIYF. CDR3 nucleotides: TGTGCCAGCAGCTTAGGACGGCTGGAAGACCTTTTAGCGGGAAACACCATATATTTT.

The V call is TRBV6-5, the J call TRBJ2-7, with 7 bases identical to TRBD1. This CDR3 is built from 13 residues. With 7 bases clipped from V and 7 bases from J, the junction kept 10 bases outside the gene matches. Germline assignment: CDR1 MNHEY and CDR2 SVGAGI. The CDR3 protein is CASNAGGGYEQYF. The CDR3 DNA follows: TGTGCCAGCAACGCAGGGGGTGGATATGAGCAGTACTTC.

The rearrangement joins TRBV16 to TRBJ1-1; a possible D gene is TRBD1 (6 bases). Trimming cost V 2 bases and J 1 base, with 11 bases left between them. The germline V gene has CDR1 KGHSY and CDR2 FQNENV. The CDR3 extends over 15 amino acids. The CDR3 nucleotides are TGTGCCAGCAGCCAACGGACAGCCCCGAACACTGAAGCTTTCTTT. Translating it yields CASSQRTAPNTEAFF.

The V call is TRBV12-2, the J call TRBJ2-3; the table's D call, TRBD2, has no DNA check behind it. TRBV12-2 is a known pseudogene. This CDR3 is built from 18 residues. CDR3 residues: CASRLPEIAGVGTDTQYF. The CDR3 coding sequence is TGTGCAAGTCGCTTACCGGAAATAGCGGGAGTAGGGACAGATACGCAGTATTTT.